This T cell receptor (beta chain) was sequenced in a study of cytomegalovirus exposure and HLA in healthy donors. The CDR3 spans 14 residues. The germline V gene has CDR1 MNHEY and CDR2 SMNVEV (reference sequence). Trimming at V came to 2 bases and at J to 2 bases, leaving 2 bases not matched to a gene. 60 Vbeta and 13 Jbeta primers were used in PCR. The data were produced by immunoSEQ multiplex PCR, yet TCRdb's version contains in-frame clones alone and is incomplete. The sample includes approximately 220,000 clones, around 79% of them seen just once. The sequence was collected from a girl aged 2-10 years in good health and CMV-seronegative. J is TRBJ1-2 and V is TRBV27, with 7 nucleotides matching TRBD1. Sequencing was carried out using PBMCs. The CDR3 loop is CASSLKGQNYGYTF. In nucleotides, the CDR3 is TGTGCCAGCAGTTTAAAGGGACAGAACTATGGCTACACCTTC.